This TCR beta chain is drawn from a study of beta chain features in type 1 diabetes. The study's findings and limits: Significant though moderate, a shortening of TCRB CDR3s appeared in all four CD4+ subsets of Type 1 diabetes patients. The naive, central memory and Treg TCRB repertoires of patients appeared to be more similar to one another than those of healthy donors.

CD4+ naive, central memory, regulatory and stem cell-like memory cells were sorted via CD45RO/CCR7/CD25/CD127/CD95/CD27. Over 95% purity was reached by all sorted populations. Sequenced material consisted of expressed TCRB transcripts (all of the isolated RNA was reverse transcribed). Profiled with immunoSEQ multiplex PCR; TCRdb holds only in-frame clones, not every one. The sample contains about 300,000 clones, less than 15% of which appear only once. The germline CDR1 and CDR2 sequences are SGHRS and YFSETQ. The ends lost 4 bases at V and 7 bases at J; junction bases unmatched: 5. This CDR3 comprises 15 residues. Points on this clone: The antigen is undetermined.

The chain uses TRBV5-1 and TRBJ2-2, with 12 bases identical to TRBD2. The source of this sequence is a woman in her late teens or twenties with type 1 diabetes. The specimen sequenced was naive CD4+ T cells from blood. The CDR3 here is CASSGLAGLDGELFF. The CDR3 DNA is TGCGCCAGCAGCGGACTAGCGGGATTGGACGGGGAGCTGTTTTTT.